This T cell receptor beta chain was obtained from a study of post-analysis software for immune sequencing data (dated by TCRdb to about 2015). About the full investigation: Relapsing-remitting, secondary progressive and progressive-relapsing multiple sclerosis were recorded as disease courses, and subtype annotation was lacking for some patients. The patient repertoires were compared against some twelve previously published healthy control repertoires obtained from donors aged about 6 to 27 years. A subset of samples was prepared in parallel using single-end sample barcoding, then pooled and co-amplified after Illumina adapter ligation. Paper-wide results and their limitations: The multiple sclerosis patient group was slightly younger than the control group. Significantly lower normalized Chao1 diversity was found in multiple sclerosis patients than in controls, suggesting substantial peripheral T-cell clonal expansion. Patients showed significantly higher frequencies than controls for a handful of TRBV segments, among them TRBV5-6, TRBV5-1 and TRBV20-1. Strong co-clustering of samples prepared in the same batch was shown by direct clustering with F measure, prompting a batch-effect correction.

To demonstrate the VDJtools post-analysis software, TCR beta repertoires were profiled from the peripheral blood of 13 young patients with multiple sclerosis. The patients with multiple sclerosis were children and adolescents between about 6 and 17 years of age. The receptor library was made with PCR. The sequencer listed for this sample is Illumina HiSeq 2500. Unique molecular identifiers were incorporated into TCR beta cDNA libraries to reduce PCR and sequencing biases. Every 1 to 10 million input T cells yielded about 500,000 cDNA molecules, meaning each molecule approximated one T cell. The same protocol used for the earlier healthy control dataset was applied to prepare and sequence the patient libraries. Samples belonging to the same batch were prepared together, multiplexed and sequenced on a shared HiSeq lane. The published analysis was carried out like this. MIGEC handled the raw barcoded reads, throwing out single-read molecular identifier groups before consensus assembly and CDR3 extraction. VDJtools was used for post-analysis of the clonotype tables, and diversity was normalized by down-sampling every dataset to the size of the smallest sample. In repertoire overlap clustering, CDR3 amino acid sequences, but not nucleotide sequences, were matched to correct batch-related cross-sample contamination. TCRdb ran its own pipeline on the public reads, namely fastp trimming at Q25 and MiXCR clone calling, and kept in-frame beta chains. When rows share a CDR3 protein, they turn into one entry using the most common DNA and genes. These V and J calls rely on TCRdb rather than the paper's analysis. The sample records 700,000 to 900,000 distinct CDR3 sequences, about half of which are singletons. Roughly 5% of the sample goes to the ten largest clones.

Sequences MGHRA (CDR1) and YSYEKL (CDR2) are obtained from the germline V gene. At the junction V is shortened by 0 bases and J by 5 bases; bases outside the gene matches: 3. The CDR3 measures 17 amino acids from cysteine to phenylalanine. The CDR3 DNA has 51 bases and is translated from base 1. About this clonotype itself: Its recognized antigen is unknown. No quality values exist for individual bases; no much larger clone is one base distant.

The sequence derives from a girl aged 10-17 years with multiple sclerosis. The chain couples TRBV4-1 to TRBJ2-5; TRBD2 agrees with 16 junctional bases. Material for sequencing was blood. The CDR3 sequence is CASSQDGTSGRGETQYF. The bases read TGCGCCAGCAGCCAAGATGGGACTAGCGGGAGGGGTGAGACCCAGTACTTC.